This entry concerns a single T cell receptor beta chain. The sample belongs to a study of cytomegalovirus exposure and HLA in healthy donors. Profiling relied on immunoSEQ multiplex PCR, and the TCRdb table lists in-frame clones only, not all of them. The sample includes approximately 230,000 clones, over 75% of them seen just once. Among the roughly 120 subjects of the validation cohort, separate from the approximately 700-subject first cohort, were the donors. V gave up 4 bases and J gave up 1 base, with 10 bases separating them. CDR1 SQVTM and CDR2 ANQGSEA come from the germline V gene. This CDR3 spans 13 amino acids.

Input material: PBMCs. This sequence joins TRBV29-1 and TRBJ1-1; D is possibly TRBD1 (5 bases). The sequence was obtained from a man between 18 and 35 years old in good health and CMV-seropositive. In DNA form, the CDR3 reads TGCAGCGTTGTCAGGGTCGGGAACACTGAAGCTTTCTTT. Translating gives CSVVRVGNTEAFF.